These T cell receptor beta chains were read from a single sample in a study of CD8 T cells in ankylosing spondylitis. TCRdb reprocessed the 5' RACE reads via MiXCR and lists one record per CDR3 protein. The sample has some 140,000 distinct CDR3 sequences, roughly 8% seen once. Material for sequencing was synovial fluid, either unsorted or a sorted T cell fraction (not recorded which). The receptor source for this set is a male donor with ankylosing spondylitis. The CDR3 runs from the conserved cysteine through the conserved F or W. D genes are given only for firm matches. The size of a clone is reported for some rows only, either as once, few or many, or as a class for expanded clones.

len	v_gene	j_gene	abundance	d_gene	CDR3aa	CDR3nt
14	TRBV5-1	TRBJ2-5	once	.	CASSLVSYQETQYF	TGCGCCAGCAGCTTGGTCTCGTACCAAGAGACCCAGTACTTC
14	TRBV7-9	TRBJ1-6	many	.	CASGGQTDNSPLHF	TGTGCCAGTGGCGGGCAGACTGATAATTCACCCCTCCACTTT
17	TRBV7-8	TRBJ1-5	many	.	CASSPTGGGVGNQPQHF	TGTGCCAGCAGCCCGACTGGGGGAGGAGTCGGCAATCAGCCCCAGCATTTT
15	TRBV5-6	TRBJ2-7	many	TRBD2	CASFAASGGSYEQYF	TGTGCCAGCTTTGCGGCTAGCGGGGGATCCTACGAGCAGTACTTC
16	TRBV7-9	TRBJ2-3	few	TRBD2	CASSQWTSGSGDTQYF	TGTGCCAGCAGCCAATGGACTAGCGGGAGTGGAGATACGCAGTATTTT
16	TRBV7-9	TRBJ2-3	many	TRBD2	CASSLVASGYTDTQYF	TGTGCCAGCAGCTTAGTTGCTAGCGGGTACACAGATACGCAGTATTTT
17	TRBV10-3	TRBJ1-1	many	.	CAISGLYSNVGNTEAFF	TGTGCCATCAGTGGTCTTTACAGCAACGTAGGGAACACTGAAGCTTTCTTT
14	TRBV7-2	TRBJ2-2	few	.	CASSIKAGTGELFF	TGTGCCAGCAGCATAAAGGCCGGCACCGGGGAGCTGTTTTTT
12	TRBV6-6	TRBJ1-1	many	.	CASSTMNTEAFF	TGTGCCAGCAGCACGATGAACACTGAAGCTTTCTTT
16	TRBV27	TRBJ1-5	.	.	CSSRQGREWADQPQHF	TGTTCCAGCCGCCAGGGAAGGGAGTGGGCCGATCAGCCCCAGCATTTT
13	TRBV6-1	TRBJ1-5	few	.	CASSPDRLQPQHF	TGTGCCAGCAGCCCTGACAGGCTTCAGCCCCAGCATTTT